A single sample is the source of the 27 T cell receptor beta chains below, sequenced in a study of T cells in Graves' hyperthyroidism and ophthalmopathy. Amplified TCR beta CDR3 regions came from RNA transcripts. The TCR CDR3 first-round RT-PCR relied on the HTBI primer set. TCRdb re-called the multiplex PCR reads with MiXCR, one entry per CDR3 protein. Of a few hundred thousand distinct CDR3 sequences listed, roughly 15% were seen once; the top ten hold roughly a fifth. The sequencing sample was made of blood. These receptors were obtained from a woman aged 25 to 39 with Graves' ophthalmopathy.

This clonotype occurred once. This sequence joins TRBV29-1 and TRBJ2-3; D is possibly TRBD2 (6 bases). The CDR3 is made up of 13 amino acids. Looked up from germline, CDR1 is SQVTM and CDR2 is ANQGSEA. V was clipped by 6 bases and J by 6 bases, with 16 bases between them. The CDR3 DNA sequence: TGCAGCGTCCGGGAGCTGGTGAGGGATACGCAGTATTTT. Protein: CSVRELVRDTQYF.

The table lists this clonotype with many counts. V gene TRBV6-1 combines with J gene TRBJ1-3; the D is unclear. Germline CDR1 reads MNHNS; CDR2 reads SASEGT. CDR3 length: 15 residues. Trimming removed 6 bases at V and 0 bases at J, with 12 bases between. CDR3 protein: CASSPRADSGNTIYF. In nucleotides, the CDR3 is TGTGCCAGCAGCCCTCGGGCGGACTCTGGAAACACCATATATTTT.

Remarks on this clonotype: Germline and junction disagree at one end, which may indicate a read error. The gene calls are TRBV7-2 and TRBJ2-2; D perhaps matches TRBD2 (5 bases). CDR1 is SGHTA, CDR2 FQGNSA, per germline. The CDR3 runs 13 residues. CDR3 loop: CASSLVVTGEPFF. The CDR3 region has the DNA TGTGCCAGCAGCTTAGTGGTCACCGGGGAGCCGTTTTTT.

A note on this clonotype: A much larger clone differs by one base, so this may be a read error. The CDR3 DNA reads TGTGCCAGCAGCCCTAATCTTGGGGTTTCCGCAGAGAACAGCATATATTTT. Amino acid sequence: CASSPNLGVSAENSIYF. V and J are TRBV11-2 and TRBJ1-3; D uncertain. The CDR3 consists of 17 residues. Germline assignment: CDR1 SGHAT and CDR2 FQNNGV.

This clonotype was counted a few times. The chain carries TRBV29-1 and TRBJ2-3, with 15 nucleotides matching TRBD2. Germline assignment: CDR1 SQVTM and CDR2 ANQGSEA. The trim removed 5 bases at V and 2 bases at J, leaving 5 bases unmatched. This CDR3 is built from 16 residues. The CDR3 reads CSVFGLAGGITDTQYF. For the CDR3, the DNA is TGCAGCGTTTTTGGACTAGCGGGGGGGATCACAGATACGCAGTATTTT.

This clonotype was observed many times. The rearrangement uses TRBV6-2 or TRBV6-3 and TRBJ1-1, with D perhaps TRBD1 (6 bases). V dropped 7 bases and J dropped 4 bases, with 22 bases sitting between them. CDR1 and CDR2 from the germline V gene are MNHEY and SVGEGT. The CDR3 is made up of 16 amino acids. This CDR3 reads CASILKRGGLRTEAFF. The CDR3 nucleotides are TGTGCCAGCATTCTAAAGCGTGGGGGGCTACGCACTGAAGCTTTCTTT.

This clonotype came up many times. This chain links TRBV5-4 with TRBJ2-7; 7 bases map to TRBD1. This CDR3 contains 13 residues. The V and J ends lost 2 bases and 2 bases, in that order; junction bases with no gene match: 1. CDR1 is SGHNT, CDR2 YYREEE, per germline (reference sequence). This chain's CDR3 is CASSLQGTYEQYF. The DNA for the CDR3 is TGTGCCAGCAGCTTACAGGGGACCTACGAGCAGTACTTC.

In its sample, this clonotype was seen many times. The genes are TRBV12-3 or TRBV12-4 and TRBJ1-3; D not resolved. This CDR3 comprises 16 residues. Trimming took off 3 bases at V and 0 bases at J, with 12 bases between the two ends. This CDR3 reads CASSFGPGGSGNTIYF. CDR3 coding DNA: TGTGCCAGCAGTTTTGGACCAGGAGGCTCTGGAAACACCATATATTTT.

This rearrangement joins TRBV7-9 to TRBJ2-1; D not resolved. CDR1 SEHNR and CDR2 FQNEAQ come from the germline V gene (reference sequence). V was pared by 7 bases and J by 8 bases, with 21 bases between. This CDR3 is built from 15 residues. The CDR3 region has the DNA TGTGCCAGCACCCTAAAAGCGACCTCCGGAGATGAGCAGTTCTTC. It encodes CASTLKATSGDEQFF.

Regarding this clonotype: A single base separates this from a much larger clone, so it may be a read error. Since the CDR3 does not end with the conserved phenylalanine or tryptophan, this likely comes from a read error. CDR3: CASNPGRNTGELFS. The CDR3, as DNA: TGTGCCAGCAACCCGGGACGGAACACCGGGGAGCTGTTTTCT. The chain links TRBV2 to TRBJ2-2; tentatively, D is TRBD1 or TRBD2 (5 bases each). This CDR3 has 14 residues. Trimming stripped 7 bases from V and 1 base from J, with 10 bases between. From germline, CDR1 is SNHLY and CDR2 FYNNEI.

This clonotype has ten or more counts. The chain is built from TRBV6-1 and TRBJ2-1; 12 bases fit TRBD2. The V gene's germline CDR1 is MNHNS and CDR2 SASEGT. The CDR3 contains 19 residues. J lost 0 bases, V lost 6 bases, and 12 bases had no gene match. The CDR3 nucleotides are TGTGCCAGCAGACCTTTCCAACTAGCGGGGGGCCACTCCTACAATGAGCAGTTCTTC. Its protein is CASRPFQLAGGHSYNEQFF.

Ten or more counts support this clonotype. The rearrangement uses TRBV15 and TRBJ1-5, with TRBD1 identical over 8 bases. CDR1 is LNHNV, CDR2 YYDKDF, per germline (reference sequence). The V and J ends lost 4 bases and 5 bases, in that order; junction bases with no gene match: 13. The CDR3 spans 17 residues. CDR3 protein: CATSIGGGQGGYQPQHF. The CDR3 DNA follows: TGTGCCACCAGCATCGGGGGTGGACAGGGAGGCTATCAGCCCCAGCATTTT.

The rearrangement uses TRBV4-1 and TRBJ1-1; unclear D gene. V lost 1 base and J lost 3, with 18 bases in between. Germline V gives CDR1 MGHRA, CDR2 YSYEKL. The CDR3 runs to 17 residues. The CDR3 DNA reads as TGCGCCAGCAGCCAAGGTTTGGCGTGGGAATCGGACACTGAAGCTTTCTTT. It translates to CASSQGLAWESDTEAFF.

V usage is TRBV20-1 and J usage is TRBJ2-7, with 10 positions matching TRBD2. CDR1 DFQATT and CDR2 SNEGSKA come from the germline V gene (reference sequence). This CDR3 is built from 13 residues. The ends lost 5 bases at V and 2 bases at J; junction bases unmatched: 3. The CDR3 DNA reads TGCAGTGCTCATCTAGCGGGGGCCTACGAGCAGTACTTC. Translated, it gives CSAHLAGAYEQYF.

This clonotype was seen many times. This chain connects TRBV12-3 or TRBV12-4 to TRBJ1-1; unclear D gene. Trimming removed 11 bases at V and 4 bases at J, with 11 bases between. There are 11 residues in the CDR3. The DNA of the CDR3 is TGTGCCCCCCTGGCGATCACTGAAGCTTTCTTT. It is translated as CAPLAITEAFF.

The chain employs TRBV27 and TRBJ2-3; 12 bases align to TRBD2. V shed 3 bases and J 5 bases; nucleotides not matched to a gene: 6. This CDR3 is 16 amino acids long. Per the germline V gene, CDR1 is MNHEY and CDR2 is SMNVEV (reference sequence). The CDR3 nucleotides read TGTGCCAGCAGTTTTCTAGCGGGGGGGCCAGTAGATACGCAGTATTTT. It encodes CASSFLAGGPVDTQYF.

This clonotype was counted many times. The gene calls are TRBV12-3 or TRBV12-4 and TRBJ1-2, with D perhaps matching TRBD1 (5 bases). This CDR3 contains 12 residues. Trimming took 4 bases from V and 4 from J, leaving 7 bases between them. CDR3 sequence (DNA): TGTGCCAGCAGTTCCAGGGTCTATGGCTACACCTTC. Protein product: CASSSRVYGYTF.

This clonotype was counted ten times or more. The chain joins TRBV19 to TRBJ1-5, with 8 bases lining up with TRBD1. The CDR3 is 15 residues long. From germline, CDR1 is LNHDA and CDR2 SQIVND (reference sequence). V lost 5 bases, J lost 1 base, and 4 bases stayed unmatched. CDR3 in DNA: TGTGCCAGTAGTCGACAGGGGTTAAGCAATCAGCCCCAGCATTTT. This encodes CASSRQGLSNQPQHF.

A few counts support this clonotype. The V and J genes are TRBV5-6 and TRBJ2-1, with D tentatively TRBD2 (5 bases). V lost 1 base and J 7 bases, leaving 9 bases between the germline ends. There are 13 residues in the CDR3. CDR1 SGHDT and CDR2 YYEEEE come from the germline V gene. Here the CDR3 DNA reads TGTGCCAGCAGCTTGCCGGGGAGTAATGAGCAGTTCTTC. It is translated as CASSLPGSNEQFF.

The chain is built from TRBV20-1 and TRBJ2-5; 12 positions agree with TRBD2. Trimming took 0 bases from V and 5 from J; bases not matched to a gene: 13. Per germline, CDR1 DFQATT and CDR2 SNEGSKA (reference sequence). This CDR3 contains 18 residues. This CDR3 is CSARDASGGALAWETQYF. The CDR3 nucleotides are TGCAGTGCTAGAGATGCTAGCGGGGGGGCTTTAGCCTGGGAGACCCAGTACTTC.

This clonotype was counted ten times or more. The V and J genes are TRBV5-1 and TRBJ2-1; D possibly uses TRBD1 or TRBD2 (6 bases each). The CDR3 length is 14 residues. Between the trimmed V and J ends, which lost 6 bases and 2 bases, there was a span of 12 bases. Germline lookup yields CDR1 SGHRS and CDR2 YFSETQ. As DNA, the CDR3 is TGCGCCAGCACCTCCGGGGGCGCCTACAATGAGCAGTTCTTC. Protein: CASTSGGAYNEQFF.

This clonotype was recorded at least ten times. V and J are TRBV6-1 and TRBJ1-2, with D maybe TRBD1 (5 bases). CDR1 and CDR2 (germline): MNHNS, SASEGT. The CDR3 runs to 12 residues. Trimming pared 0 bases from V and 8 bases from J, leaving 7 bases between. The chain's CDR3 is CASSEAQGGYTF. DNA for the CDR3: TGTGCCAGCAGTGAAGCCCAGGGCGGCTACACCTTC.

CDR3 nucleotides: TGCAGCGGGGGGGACCCCTACGAGCAGTACTTC. It translates to CSGGDPYEQYF. The V and J genes are TRBV29-1 and TRBJ2-7; D possibly corresponds to TRBD2 (6 bases). V lost 7 bases to trimming and J lost 2 bases, with 9 bases between them. CDR3 length: 11 residues. In germline, CDR1 is SQVTM, CDR2 ANQGSEA.

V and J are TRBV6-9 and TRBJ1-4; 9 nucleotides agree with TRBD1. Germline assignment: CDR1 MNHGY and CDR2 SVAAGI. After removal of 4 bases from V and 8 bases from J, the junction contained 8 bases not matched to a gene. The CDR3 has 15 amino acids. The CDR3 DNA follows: TGTGCCAGCAGTTCTACTGTGACAGGGGGAGAAAAACTGTTTTTT. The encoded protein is CASSSTVTGGEKLFF.

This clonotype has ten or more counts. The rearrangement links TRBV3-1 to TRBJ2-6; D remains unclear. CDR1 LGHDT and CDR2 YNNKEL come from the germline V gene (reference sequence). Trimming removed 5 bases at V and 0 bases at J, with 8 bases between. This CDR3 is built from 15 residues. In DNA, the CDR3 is TGTGCCAGCAGCATTCTCGACTCTGGGGCCAACGTCCTGACTTTC. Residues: CASSILDSGANVLTF.

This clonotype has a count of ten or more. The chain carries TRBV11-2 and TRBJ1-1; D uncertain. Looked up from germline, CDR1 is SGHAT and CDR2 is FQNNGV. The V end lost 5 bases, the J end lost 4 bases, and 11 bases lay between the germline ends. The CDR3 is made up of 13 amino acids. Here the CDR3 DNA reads TGTGCCAGCAGCAGTGGAGTATTCACTGAAGCTTTCTTT. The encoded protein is CASSSGVFTEAFF.

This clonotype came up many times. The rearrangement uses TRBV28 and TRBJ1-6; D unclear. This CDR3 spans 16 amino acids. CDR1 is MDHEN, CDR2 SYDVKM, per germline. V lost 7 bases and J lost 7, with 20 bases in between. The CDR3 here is CASTQDLRPMNSPLHF. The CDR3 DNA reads TGTGCCAGCACCCAGGACCTCAGACCGATGAATTCACCCCTCCACTTT.